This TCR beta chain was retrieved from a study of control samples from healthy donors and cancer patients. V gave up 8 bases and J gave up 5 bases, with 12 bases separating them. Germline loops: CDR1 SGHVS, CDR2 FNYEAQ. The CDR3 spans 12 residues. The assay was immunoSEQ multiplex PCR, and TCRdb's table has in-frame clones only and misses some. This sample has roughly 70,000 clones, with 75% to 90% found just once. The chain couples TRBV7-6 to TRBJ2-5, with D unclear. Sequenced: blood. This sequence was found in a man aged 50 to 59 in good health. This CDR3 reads CASAVFGETQYF. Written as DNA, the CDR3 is TGTGCCAGCGCCGTTTTTGGGGAGACCCAGTACTTC.